One sample yielded the 6 T cell receptor beta chains listed below, sequenced in a study of Ad26.COV2.S vaccination and SARS-CoV-2 variants. Here immunoSEQ multiplex PCR was the method, and the copy in TCRdb shows in-frame clones only, minus some. The sample lists 400,000 to 450,000 clones; approximately 90% were seen once. Specified treatment: around 19 received Ad26.COV2.S at low or high dose, single or two shots; about five received placebo; per-sample allocation not given. Material that was analyzed had been drawn on day 63 after the first vaccine or placebo injection. The sample in question was peripheral blood, obtained in a trial of Ad26.COV2.S vaccine versus placebo. Receptors originate from a person aged 18-60 years who received the Ad26.COV2.S COVID-19 vaccine or a placebo.

The CDR3 DNA is TGCAGCGTCGGGACAACTGGAAACACCATATATTTT. This gives the protein CSVGTTGNTIYF. The chain is built from TRBV29-1 and TRBJ1-3; D possibly corresponds to TRBD1 (6 bases). CDR1 and CDR2 from the germline V gene are SQVTM and ANQGSEA. The germline V and J ends were trimmed by 6 bases and 2 bases, with 8 bases remaining between them. This CDR3 contains 12 residues.

The rearrangement joins TRBV18 to TRBJ1-4; D not resolved. Germline V lookup: CDR1 KGHSH, CDR2 LQKENI. This CDR3 comprises 16 residues. V lost 3 bases and J lost 5, with 16 bases in between. Here the CDR3 DNA reads TGTGCCAGCTCACCTTCATCGCCAATGGGAAATGAAAAACTGTTTTTT. Translation: CASSPSSPMGNEKLFF.

This sequence joins TRBV7-9 and TRBJ2-7; 9 bases line up with TRBD2. J was trimmed by 5 bases and V by 5 bases; bases with no gene match: 13. The CDR3 is 16 residues long. CDR1 and CDR2 (germline): SEHNR, FQNEAQ (reference sequence). The CDR3 region has the DNA TGTGCCAGCAGCCCAGAAGGGGTTAGCGGGAGCAACGAGCAGTACTTC. This translates into CASSPEGVSGSNEQYF.

The chain recombines TRBV4-1 with TRBJ2-2; tentatively, D is TRBD2 (6 bases). This CDR3 comprises 16 residues. V lost 0 bases and J lost 7, with 15 bases in between. Germline V CDR1 and CDR2: MGHRA, YSYEKL. DNA for the CDR3: TGCGCCAGCAGCCAAGATCTTAAGGAGGGATTCGGGGAGCTGTTTTTT. It encodes CASSQDLKEGFGELFF.

This clone has a single count. The chain recombines TRBV27 with TRBJ2-2; maybe TRBD2 (5 bases). This CDR3 region has 16 residues. In germline, CDR1 is MNHEY, CDR2 SMNVEV (reference sequence). V lost 7 bases and J lost 0, with 15 bases in between. CDR3 loop: CASTFLGSANTGELFF. The CDR3 nucleotides are TGTGCCAGCACCTTTCTAGGGAGCGCGAACACCGGGGAGCTGTTTTTT.

The V and J genes are TRBV6-5 and TRBJ2-2; D remains ambiguous. The CDR3 is 15 residues long. Germline CDR1 MNHEY, CDR2 SVGAGI. Between the trimmed V and J ends, which lost 2 bases and 6 bases, there was a span of 13 bases. CDR3 protein: CASSYAAGGAGELFF. Here the CDR3 DNA reads TGTGCCAGCAGTTACGCGGCCGGTGGGGCCGGGGAGCTGTTTTTT.